This entry lists 7 T cell receptor beta chains sequenced from one sample in a study of T-cell memory formation after mild COVID-19. MiXCR, applied by TCRdb to the 5' RACE reads, yields one record per CDR3 protein. The repertoire holds roughly 220,000 distinct CDR3 sequences, around 8.8% seen once, with 3.5% in the top ten. Input material: PBMCs or a T cell subset sorted from them (not recorded which). These receptors all come from a man in his late teens or twenties who had mild COVID-19 (a few samples of this study predate the infection). Cell type and time point are not known.

The table lists this clonotype with many counts. Germline and junction disagree at one end, which may indicate a read error. The chain employs TRBV5-1 and TRBJ2-1; D remains ambiguous. The CDR3 covers 11 residues. From germline, CDR1 is SGHRS and CDR2 YFSETQ. The CDR3 loop reads CASSSFNEQFF. In nucleotides, the CDR3 is TGCGCCAGCAGCTCCTTCAATGAGCAGTTCTTC.

This clonotype was recorded many times. The chain recombines TRBV12-3 or TRBV12-4 with TRBJ1-6; D not certain. Trimming removed 2 bases at V and 8 bases at J, with 7 bases between. This CDR3 comprises 13 residues. The DNA for the CDR3 is TGTGCCAGCAGTTTAAGGGATTATTCACCCCTCCACTTT. Translation: CASSLRDYSPLHF.

This chain uses TRBV6-2 or TRBV6-3 with TRBJ2-7; 9 bases map to TRBD2. Germline trimming cut 6 bases from V and 0 bases from J; bases unmatched to any gene: 3. The CDR3 length is 14 residues. CDR1 is MNHEY, CDR2 SVGEGT, per germline. The CDR3 nucleotides read TGTGCCAGCAGCCAGCGGGGGGTCTCCTACGAGCAGTACTTC. Protein: CASSQRGVSYEQYF.

This clonotype was detected ten times or more. V usage is TRBV5-1 and J usage is TRBJ2-2, with 7 nucleotides matching TRBD2. V lost 5 bases to trimming and J lost 4 bases; unmatched junction nucleotides: 8. Germline lookup yields CDR1 SGHRS and CDR2 YFSETQ. The CDR3 has 15 amino acids. CDR3 DNA: TGCGCCAGCAGTGGAGGTGGCGGGGGCACCGGGGAGCTGTTTTTT. It translates to CASSGGGGGTGELFF.

The chain combines TRBV18 with TRBJ1-2; D uncertain. From germline, CDR1 is KGHSH and CDR2 LQKENI. The ends were cut back, 3 bases at V and 8 bases at J, with 19 bases in the middle. The length of the CDR3 is 15 residues. CDR3 nucleotides: TGTGCCAGCTCACCTACTCCAGGCGGACTGGGGGGCTACACCTTC. Translation: CASSPTPGGLGGYTF.

This clonotype was detected only a few times. V gene TRBV20-1 combines with J gene TRBJ2-6; D uncertain. Germline values: CDR1 DFQATT, CDR2 SNEGSKA (reference sequence). Trimming shortened V by 6 bases and J by 0 bases, and 9 bases separated the two germline ends. The CDR3 runs 14 residues. CDR3 sequence reads: CSARHHSGANVLTF. In nucleotides, the CDR3 is TGCAGTGCGCGACACCACTCTGGGGCCAACGTCCTGACTTTC.

The rearrangement uses TRBV7-6 and TRBJ2-5, with a tentative D call TRBD1 (6 bases). Trimming stripped 5 bases from V and 0 bases from J, with 13 bases between. This CDR3 region has 15 residues. The germline gives CDR1 SGHVS, CDR2 FNYEAQ. CDR3 loop: CASSNPTGYQETQYF. The CDR3 DNA reads TGTGCCAGCAGCAACCCGACAGGTTACCAAGAGACCCAGTACTTC.